Following are 13 T cell receptor beta chains from one sample sequenced in a study of shared clonotypes between healthy human individuals. Assay: immunoSEQ multiplex PCR; the TCRdb copy retains only in-frame clones and omits some. The sample consists of 2,500,000 or so clones, over 85% of them appearing once. Input material: naive CD4+ T cells from PBMCs. Subset given: CD45RA+ positively selected. Every receptor here comes from a man younger than 35 in good health. Some clones in this sample may be carry-over from other donors' samples.

The gene calls are TRBV2 and TRBJ2-3; no firm D call. The CDR3 contains 12 residues. Looked up from germline, CDR1 is SNHLY and CDR2 is FYNNEI. V dropped 6 bases and J dropped 2 bases, with 6 bases sitting between them. CDR3 loop: CASRQYTDTQYF. CDR3 nucleotide sequence: TGTGCCAGCAGGCAGTACACAGATACGCAGTATTTT. The full variable domain, completed using reference TRBV2 and TRBJ2-3, is EPEVTQTPSHQVTQMGQEVILRCVPISNHLYFYWYRQILGQKVEFLVSFYNNEISEKSEIFDDQFSVERPDGSNFTLKIRSTKLEDSAMYFCASRQYTDTQYFGPGTRLTVL.

The chain has TRBV7-2 and TRBJ2-6; 9 bases line up with TRBD1. V lost 8 bases to trimming and J lost 1 base; unmatched junction nucleotides: 9. CDR1 is SGHTA, CDR2 FQGNSA, per germline. CDR3 size: 17 residues. The CDR3 DNA reads TGTGCCAGCCACCCAGGGACAGGGTATTCTGGGGCCAACGTCCTGACTTTC. This codes for CASHPGTGYSGANVLTF.

Comment on this clone: This specimen includes other DNA sequences encoding the same CDR3. This chain uses TRBV18 with TRBJ2-5, with no clear D. The CDR3 has 11 residues. CDR1 and CDR2 from the germline V gene are KGHSH and LQKENI. The germline V and J ends were trimmed by 3 bases and 5 bases, with 4 bases remaining between them. DNA of the CDR3: TGTGCCAGCTCACCTTCGGAGACCCAGTACTTC. Amino acid sequence: CASSPSETQYF.

Comment on this clone: The sample holds other DNA sequences that translate to the same CDR3. The chain links TRBV28 to TRBJ1-2; tentatively, D is TRBD1 (5 bases). The germline V gene encodes CDR1 MDHEN and CDR2 SYDVKM. Trimming pared 2 bases from V and 5 bases from J, leaving 6 bases between. This CDR3 region has 12 residues. In nucleotides, the CDR3 is TGTGCCAGCAGTTTACGGGGGTATGGCTACACCTTC. It yields the protein CASSLRGYGYTF.

This rearrangement joins TRBV6-5 to TRBJ2-6; D call uncertain. V dropped 6 bases and J dropped 0 bases, with 9 bases sitting between them. The germline CDR1 and CDR2 sequences are MNHEY and SVGAGI. The CDR3 covers 15 residues. The CDR3 here is CASSPSYSGANVLTF. CDR3 DNA sequence: TGTGCCAGCAGCCCTTCCTACTCTGGGGCCAACGTCCTGACTTTC.

The chain couples TRBV7-3 to TRBJ2-1; D might be TRBD1 or TRBD2, each matching 5 bases. Germline assignment: CDR1 SGHTA and CDR2 FQGTGA. V was cut by 5 bases and J by 3 bases, with 29 bases left in between. This CDR3 is 20 amino acids long. CDR3 bases: TGTGCCAGCAGCCAAAGGGACCCGAATCGCTTGTCGGAGCGCTACAATGAGCAGTTCTTC. Its protein is CASSQRDPNRLSERYNEQFF. The whole variable domain, filled in from reference TRBV7-3 and TRBJ2-1, reads GAGVSQTPSNKVTEKGKYVELRCDPISGHTALYWYRQSLGQGPEFLIYFQGTGAADDSGLPNDRFFAVRPEGSVSTLKIQRTERGDSAVYLCASSQRDPNRLSERYNEQFFGPGTRLTVL.

The chain is built from TRBV20-1 and TRBJ1-3, with D unclear. V lost 6 bases to trimming and J lost 7 bases, with 10 bases between them. Germline V lookup: CDR1 DFQATT, CDR2 SNEGSKA (reference sequence). The CDR3 has 11 amino acids. CDR3 region: CSASIRNTIYF. CDR3 in DNA: TGCAGTGCAAGCATACGGAACACCATATATTTT.

The chain joins TRBV4-2 to TRBJ2-5, with D maybe TRBD2 (6 bases). CDR1 is LGHNA and CDR2 is YNFKEQ in the germline V gene. Trimming pared 0 bases from V and 5 bases from J, leaving 7 bases between. The CDR3 extends over 13 amino acids. The CDR3: CASSQDGGETQYF. For the CDR3, the DNA is TGTGCCAGCAGCCAAGATGGAGGGGAGACCCAGTACTTC.

The CDR3 here is CASRTSGINEQFF. CDR3 coding DNA: TGCGCCAGCCGGACTAGCGGGATTAATGAGCAGTTCTTC. The V gene is TRBV10-2, the J gene TRBJ2-1; 12 bases are a match to TRBD2. With V trimmed by 8 bases and J by 7 bases, 3 bases remained unmatched. The CDR3 runs to 13 residues. Germline V gene sequence: CDR1 WSHSY, CDR2 SAAADI.

This rearrangement joins TRBV5-3 to TRBJ2-4; the match to TRBD2 covers 9 bases. TRBV5-3 is placed among ORFs of uncertain function. With 4 bases clipped from V and 0 bases from J, the junction kept 14 bases outside the gene matches. The CDR3 spans 19 residues. Here the CDR3 reads CARSKLSGRPRLAKNIQYF. CDR3 nucleotides: TGTGCCAGAAGCAAACTCAGCGGGAGGCCTAGGTTAGCCAAAAACATTCAGTACTTC.

In regard to this clone: Other nucleotide sequences in the sample specify the same CDR3. The V and J genes are TRBV6-5 and TRBJ2-3, with D possibly TRBD1 on 5 matching bases. V lost 6 bases and J 2 bases, leaving 9 bases between the germline ends. Germline CDR1 MNHEY, CDR2 SVGAGI. The CDR3 contains 13 residues. CDR3 in amino acids: CASSRQSTDTQYF. The CDR3 region has the DNA TGTGCCAGCAGCAGACAGTCCACAGATACGCAGTATTTT.

V usage is TRBV11-2 and J usage is TRBJ1-2; 9 bases agree with TRBD1. This CDR3 is built from 17 residues. With 6 bases clipped from V and 5 bases from J, the junction kept 16 bases outside the gene matches. CDR1 and CDR2 from the germline V gene are SGHAT and FQNNGV. The CDR3 bases are TGTGCCAGCAGAGACTTAAAATTGGACAGGGGAAGGTATGGCTACACCTTC. Residues: CASRDLKLDRGRYGYTF.

The V call is TRBV11-3, the J call TRBJ2-3; a weak D match, TRBD2 (6 bases). The CDR3 is 15 residues long. V shed 5 bases and J shed 4 bases, with 16 bases lying between them. CDR1 and CDR2 from the germline V gene are SGHNT and YENEEA. The CDR3 loop reads CASSRGLSRPDTQYF. In DNA, the CDR3 is TGTGCCAGCAGCCGGGGACTTTCAAGGCCAGATACGCAGTATTTT.